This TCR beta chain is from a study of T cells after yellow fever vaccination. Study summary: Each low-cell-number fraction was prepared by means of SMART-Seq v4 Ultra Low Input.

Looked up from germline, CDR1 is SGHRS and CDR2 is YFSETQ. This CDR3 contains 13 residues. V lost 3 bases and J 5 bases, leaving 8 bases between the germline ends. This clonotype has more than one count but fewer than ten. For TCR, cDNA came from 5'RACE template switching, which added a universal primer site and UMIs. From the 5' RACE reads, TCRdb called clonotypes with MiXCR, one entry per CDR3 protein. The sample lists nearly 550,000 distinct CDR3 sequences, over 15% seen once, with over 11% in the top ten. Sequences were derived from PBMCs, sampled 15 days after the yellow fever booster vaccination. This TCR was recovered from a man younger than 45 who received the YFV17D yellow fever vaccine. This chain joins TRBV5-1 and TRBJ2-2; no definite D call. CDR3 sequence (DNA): TGCGCCAGCAGCTCCCCTAGTACCGGGGAGCTGTTTTTT. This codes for CASSSPSTGELFF.